What follows are 9 T cell receptor beta chains derived from one specimen sequenced in a study of beta chain features in type 1 diabetes. Study-level points and caveats: TCRB CDR3s from Type 1 diabetes patients were moderately but significantly shorter in all four CD4+ subsets.

These receptors' antigens are unknown. Expressed TCRB transcripts got sequenced, as all isolated RNA was reverse transcribed. Clones were sequenced by immunoSEQ multiplex PCR, and TCRdb holds only the in-frame ones, with some missing. This table holds hundreds of thousands of clones, around 15% found once. The specimen was naive CD4+ T cells from blood. The receptors stem from a man aged 18 to 29 with type 1 diabetes.

This chain joins TRBV11-1 and TRBJ2-1, with 7 nucleotides matching TRBD2. The V segment lost 3 bases and the J segment 3 bases; nucleotides outside the gene matches: 5. This CDR3 region has 15 residues. The germline V gene has CDR1 SGHAT and CDR2 FQDESV (reference sequence). The CDR3 coding sequence is TGTGCCAGCAGCTTGTCCAGCGGGGTCTACAATGAGCAGTTCTTC. It specifies CASSLSSGVYNEQFF.

This clone showed up just a few times. This chain uses TRBV11-1 with TRBJ2-7; unclear D gene. CDR3 size: 13 residues. V was pared by 2 bases and J by 3 bases, with 8 bases between. Germline V gene data show CDR1 as SGHAT and CDR2 as FQDESV (reference sequence). The CDR3 region has the DNA TGTGCCAGCAGCTTATTGGACCTCTACGAGCAGTACTTC. Its translation: CASSLLDLYEQYF.

In this sample, this clone turned up a few times. The sample holds other DNA sequences that translate to the same CDR3. The rearrangement joins TRBV28 to TRBJ2-3; 9 bases agree with TRBD2. CDR1 and CDR2 (germline): MDHEN, SYDVKM. The CDR3 length is 14 residues. Unmatched junction bases numbered 1, after V lost 3 bases and J lost 3 bases. CDR3 in DNA: TGTGCCAGCAGTTTGCGGGGGGGGACAGATACGCAGTATTTT. This gives the protein CASSLRGGTDTQYF.

This clone has a handful of counts. The same CDR3 also results from other DNA sequences found in this sample. The CDR3 here is CASSVGTSGGTDTQYF. In DNA form, the CDR3 reads TGTGCCAGCAGCGTAGGGACTAGCGGAGGCACAGATACGCAGTATTTT. The chain combines TRBV9 with TRBJ2-3, with TRBD2 identical over 10 bases. After removal of 0 bases from V and 1 base from J, the junction contained 2 bases not matched to a gene. Germline V gives CDR1 SGDLS, CDR2 YYNGEE. CDR3 length: 16 residues.

The sample holds a few counts of this clone. The CDR3 sequence: CASSEGGEYNEQFF. The CDR3, as DNA: TGTGCCAGCAGTGAGGGCGGGGAGTACAATGAGCAGTTCTTC. The rearrangement uses TRBV6-4 and TRBJ2-1, with a weak D call TRBD2 (6 bases). The CDR3 is 14 amino acids. CDR1 and CDR2 (germline): MRHNA, SNTAGT. V dropped 3 bases and J dropped 4 bases, with 10 bases sitting between them.

The rearrangement links TRBV30 to TRBJ2-1, with a possible D match to TRBD2 (6 bases). This CDR3 has 16 residues. Trimming cost V 0 bases and J 5 bases, with 17 bases left between them. Germline V gene sequence: CDR1 GTSNPN, CDR2 SVGIG (reference sequence). The CDR3 bases are TGTGCCTGGAGTGTTTTTACGGGAGTCTTGAACAATGAGCAGTTCTTC. Amino acids: CAWSVFTGVLNNEQFF.

This clone was counted a few times. The chain is built from TRBV5-8 and TRBJ2-4; D gene ambiguous. V was clipped by 4 bases and J by 1 base, with 18 bases between them. Germline lookup yields CDR1 SGHTS and CDR2 YDEGEE. There are 17 residues in the CDR3. The CDR3 region has the DNA TGTGCCAGCAGCCTTGGGATAGCCCTCGGGGCCAAAAACATTCAGTACTTC. Protein sequence: CASSLGIALGAKNIQYF.

V is TRBV7-2 and J is TRBJ1-2; D is undetermined. This CDR3 is built from 13 residues. Per germline, CDR1 SGHTA and CDR2 FQGNSA. Trimming removed 5 bases at V and 4 bases at J, with 11 bases between. CDR3 protein: CASSTARTYGYTF. DNA for the CDR3: TGTGCCAGCAGCACCGCCCGGACCTATGGCTACACCTTC.

The chain couples TRBV30 to TRBJ1-4; D call uncertain. V was shortened by 5 bases and J by 8 bases, with 15 bases between the two germline ends. This CDR3 is built from 13 residues. Germline loops: CDR1 GTSNPN, CDR2 SVGIG (reference sequence). The CDR3 DNA sequence: TGTGCCTGGGATGATACATTTTCGGAAAAACTGTTTTTT. Translation gives CAWDDTFSEKLFF.